Included here is one T cell receptor (beta chain) sequence, with context. Its specificity is not known. This specimen belongs to a study of blood T cells in healthy people across ages. Whole-study results and caveats: Comparison with aged donors showed that long-lived donors had more naive CD4+ cells and higher diversity.

It was with a sample-barcoded 5' primer and a J-beta primer mix that a second PCR of roughly 7 to 12 cycles was run. TCRdb analysed the 5' RACE reads with MiXCR anew, one entry per CDR3 protein. Here the sample spans 1.5 million to 2 million distinct CDR3 sequences, about 50% being singletons. The sample was blood. This sequence was found in a woman in her thirties or forties in good health.

The CDR3 reads CSVVIQTPSYEQYF. CDR3 bases: TGCAGCGTTGTAATCCAAACCCCTTCCTACGAGCAGTACTTC. V usage is TRBV29-1 and J usage is TRBJ2-7; D unclear. CDR1 is SQVTM, CDR2 ANQGSEA, per germline. V was shortened by 4 bases and J by 1 base, with 14 bases between the two germline ends. CDR3 size: 14 residues.